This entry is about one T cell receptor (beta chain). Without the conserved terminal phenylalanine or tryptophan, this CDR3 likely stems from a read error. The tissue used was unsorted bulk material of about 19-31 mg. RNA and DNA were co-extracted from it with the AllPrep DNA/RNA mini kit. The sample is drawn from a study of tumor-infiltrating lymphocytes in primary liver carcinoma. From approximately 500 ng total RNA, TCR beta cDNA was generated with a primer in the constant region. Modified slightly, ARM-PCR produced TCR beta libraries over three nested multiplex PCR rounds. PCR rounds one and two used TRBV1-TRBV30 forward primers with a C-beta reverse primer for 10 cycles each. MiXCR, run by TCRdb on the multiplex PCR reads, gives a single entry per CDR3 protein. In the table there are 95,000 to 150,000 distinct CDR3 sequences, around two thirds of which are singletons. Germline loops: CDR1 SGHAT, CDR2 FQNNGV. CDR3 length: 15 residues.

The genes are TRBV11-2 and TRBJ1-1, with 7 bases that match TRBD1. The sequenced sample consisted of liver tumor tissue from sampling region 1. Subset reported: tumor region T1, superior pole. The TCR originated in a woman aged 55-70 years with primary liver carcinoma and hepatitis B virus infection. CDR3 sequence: CASSLDPTGLTEAFI. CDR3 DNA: TGTGCCAGCAGCTTAGACCCGACAGGGCTAACTGAGGCTTTCATT.